This TCR beta chain was captured in a study of T cells after yellow fever vaccination. Study-wide points: Subsequent booster samples again held most clones from primary vaccination (roughly 95% CD4, 88% CD8). Abundant bulk-population clonotypes could contaminate the FACS-sorted repertoires. The secondary response showed a weaker magnitude and a faster peak, day 5 versus 15.

CDR3 length: 10 amino acids. The V end lost 8 bases, the J end lost 7 bases, and 6 bases lay between the germline ends. Germline loops: CDR1 SNHLY, CDR2 FYNNEI. In regard to this clonotype: No antigen is known for it.

5'RACE template switching generated TCR cDNA, adding a universal primer site and UMIs. TCRdb ran MiXCR on the 5' RACE reads and lists one entry per CDR3 protein. The data hold 150,000 to 200,000 distinct CDR3 sequences, with roughly 11% observed a single time. The sequence derives from a man between 18 and 35 years old who received the YFV17D yellow fever vaccine. The J gene is TRBJ2-1, the V gene TRBV2, with no clear D. The starting material was CD8+ T cells sorted from PBMCs, obtained 15 days after the yellow fever booster vaccination. DNA of the CDR3: TGTGCCAGCGAGCTGAATGAGCAGTTCTTC. Protein: CASELNEQFF.